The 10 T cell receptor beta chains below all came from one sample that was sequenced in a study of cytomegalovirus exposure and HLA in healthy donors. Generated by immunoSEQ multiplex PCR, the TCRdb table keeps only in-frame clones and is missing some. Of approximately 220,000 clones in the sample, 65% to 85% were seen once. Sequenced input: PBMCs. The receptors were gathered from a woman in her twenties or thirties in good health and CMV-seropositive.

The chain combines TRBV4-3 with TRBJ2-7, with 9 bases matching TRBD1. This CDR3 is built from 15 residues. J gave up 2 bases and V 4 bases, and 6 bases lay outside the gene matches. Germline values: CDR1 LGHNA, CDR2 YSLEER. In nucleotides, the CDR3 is TGCGCCAGCAGCCCATTACAGGGGGCACCCTACGAGCAGTACTTC. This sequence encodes CASSPLQGAPYEQYF.

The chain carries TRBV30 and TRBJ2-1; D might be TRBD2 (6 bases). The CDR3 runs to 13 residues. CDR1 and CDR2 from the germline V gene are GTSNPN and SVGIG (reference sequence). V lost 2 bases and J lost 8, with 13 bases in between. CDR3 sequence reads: CAWSRGWGDEQFF. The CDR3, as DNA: TGTGCCTGGAGTCGTGGCTGGGGGGATGAGCAGTTCTTC.

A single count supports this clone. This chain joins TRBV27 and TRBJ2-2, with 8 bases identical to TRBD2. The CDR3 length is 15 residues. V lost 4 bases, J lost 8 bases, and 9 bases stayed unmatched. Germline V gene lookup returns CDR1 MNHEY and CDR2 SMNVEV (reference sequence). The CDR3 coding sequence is TGTGCCAGCAGTTCCCGCCTTAGCGGGATAGGGGAGCTGTTTTTT. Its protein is CASSSRLSGIGELFF.

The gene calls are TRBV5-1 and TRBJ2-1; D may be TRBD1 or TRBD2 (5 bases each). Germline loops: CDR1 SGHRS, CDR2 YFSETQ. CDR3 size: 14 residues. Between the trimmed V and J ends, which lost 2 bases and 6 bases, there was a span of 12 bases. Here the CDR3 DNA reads TGCGCCAGCAGCTTCGGGGCAGGGCTCAATGAGCAGTTCTTC. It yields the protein CASSFGAGLNEQFF. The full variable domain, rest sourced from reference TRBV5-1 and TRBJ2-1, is KAGVTQTPRYLIKTRGQQVTLSCSPISGHRSVSWYQQTPGQGLQFLFEYFSETQRNKGNFPGRFSGRQFSNSRSEMNVSTLELGDSALYLCASSFGAGLNEQFFGPGTRLTVL.

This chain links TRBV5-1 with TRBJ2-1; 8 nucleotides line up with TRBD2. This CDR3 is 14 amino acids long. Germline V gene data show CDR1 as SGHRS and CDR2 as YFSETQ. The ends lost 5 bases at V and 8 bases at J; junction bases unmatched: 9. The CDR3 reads CASSRGGRQDEQFF. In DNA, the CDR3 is TGCGCCAGCAGTCGGGGCGGGAGGCAGGATGAGCAGTTCTTC.

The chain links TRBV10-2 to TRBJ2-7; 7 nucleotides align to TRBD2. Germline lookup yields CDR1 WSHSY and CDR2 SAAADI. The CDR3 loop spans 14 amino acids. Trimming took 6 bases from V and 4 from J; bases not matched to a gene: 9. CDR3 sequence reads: CASRGGGRRYEQYF. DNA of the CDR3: TGCGCCAGCAGGGGTGGCGGGAGAAGGTACGAGCAGTACTTC.

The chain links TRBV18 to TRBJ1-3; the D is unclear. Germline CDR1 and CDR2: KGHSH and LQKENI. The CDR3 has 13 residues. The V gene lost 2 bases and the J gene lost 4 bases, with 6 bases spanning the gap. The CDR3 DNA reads TGTGCCAGCTCACCAGGCGAGGGAAACACCATATATTTT. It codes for CASSPGEGNTIYF.

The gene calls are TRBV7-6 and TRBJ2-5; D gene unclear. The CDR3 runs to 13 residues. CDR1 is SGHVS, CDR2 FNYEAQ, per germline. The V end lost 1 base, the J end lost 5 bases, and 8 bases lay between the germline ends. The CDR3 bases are TGTGCCAGCAGCTTAGAGGGTAGGGAGACCCAGTACTTC. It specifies CASSLEGRETQYF.

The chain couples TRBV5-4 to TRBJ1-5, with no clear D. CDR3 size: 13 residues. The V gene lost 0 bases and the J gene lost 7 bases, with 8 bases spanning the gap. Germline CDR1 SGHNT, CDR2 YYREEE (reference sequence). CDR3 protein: CASSLDTRQPQHF. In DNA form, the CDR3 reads TGTGCCAGCAGCTTGGATACTAGGCAGCCCCAGCATTTT.

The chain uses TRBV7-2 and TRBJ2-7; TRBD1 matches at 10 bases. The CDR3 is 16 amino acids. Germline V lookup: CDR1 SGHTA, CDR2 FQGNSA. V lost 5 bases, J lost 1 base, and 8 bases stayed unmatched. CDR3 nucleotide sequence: TGTGCCAGCAGCGTCTCGCGGGACAGGGGATCCTACGAGCAGTACTTC. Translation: CASSVSRDRGSYEQYF.